The 7 T cell receptor beta chains listed next were all sequenced from one sample in a study of shared clonotypes between healthy human individuals. Data came from immunoSEQ multiplex PCR; TCRdb stores just in-frame clones and leaves some out. The sample consists of about 800,000 clones, 95% to 97% of them appearing once. Terminally differentiated effector memory CD45RA+ cells were excluded from the naive CD8 cells, which were CD45RO-negative and positively selected for CCR7. Sample: naive CD8+ T cells sorted from blood. These receptor sequences come from a man younger than 45 in good health.

The chain couples TRBV19 to TRBJ2-7, with 10 bases matching TRBD2. Germline lookup yields CDR1 LNHDA and CDR2 SQIVND (reference sequence). Losses at the gene ends were 6 bases for V and 3 bases for J; bases not matched to a gene: 8. The CDR3 has 15 amino acids. The CDR3 coding sequence is TGTGCCAGTAGATCTAGCGGGAGAAGAGTCTACGAGCAGTACTTC. It codes for CASRSSGRRVYEQYF.

The rearrangement uses TRBV7-9 and TRBJ2-7; TRBD2 agrees at 12 bases. Trimming took 5 bases from V and 3 from J; bases not matched to a gene: 5. This CDR3 has 15 amino acids. The V gene's germline CDR1 is SEHNR and CDR2 FQNEAQ (reference sequence). For the CDR3, the DNA is TGTGCCAGCAGCCCATTGACTAGCGGGAGCTACGAGCAGTACTTC. This gives the protein CASSPLTSGSYEQYF.

The J gene is TRBJ2-2, the V gene TRBV29-1; possible D gene TRBD2, 5 bases. V was trimmed by 7 bases and J by 0 bases, leaving 9 bases between them. The CDR3 is 13 amino acids. Germline assignment: CDR1 SQVTM and CDR2 ANQGSEA. The CDR3, as DNA: TGCAGCGCCAGACTACCGAACACCGGGGAGCTGTTTTTT. As protein: CSARLPNTGELFF.

The rearrangement uses TRBV4-3 and TRBJ2-7; D unresolved. CDR1 is LGHNA, CDR2 YSLEER, per germline. The V end lost 0 bases, the J end lost 0 bases, and 12 bases lay between the germline ends. The CDR3 is 16 amino acids. CDR3 sequence: CASSQEVSEISYEQYF. CDR3 nucleotide sequence: TGCGCCAGCAGCCAAGAAGTCTCCGAGATCTCCTACGAGCAGTACTTC.

The rearrangement joins TRBV29-1 to TRBJ2-2; 8 nucleotides line up with TRBD2. Trimming took 1 base from V and 3 from J; bases not matched to a gene: 4. Germline V gene sequence: CDR1 SQVTM, CDR2 ANQGSEA. The CDR3 spans 15 residues. Here the CDR3 reads CSVEGVGRDTGELFF. The CDR3, as DNA: TGCAGCGTTGAAGGAGTCGGGAGGGACACCGGGGAGCTGTTTTTT.

The CDR3 region is CASSLNRGQPQHF. CDR3 in DNA: TGTGCCAGCAGCTTAAATCGGGGACAGCCCCAGCATTTT. V is TRBV7-6 and J is TRBJ1-5; no firm D call. V dropped 2 bases and J dropped 7 bases, with 9 bases sitting between them. In germline, CDR1 is SGHVS, CDR2 FNYEAQ. The CDR3 is 13 amino acids.

The chain has TRBV7-9 and TRBJ2-7; D unresolved. V was cut by 3 bases and J by 11 bases, with 8 bases left in between. Germline V gives CDR1 SEHNR, CDR2 FQNEAQ (reference sequence). This CDR3 has 10 residues. The CDR3 region is CASSLDRKYF. CDR3 coding DNA: TGTGCCAGCAGCTTGGATCGGAAGTACTTC.